The 7 T cell receptor beta chains below all came from one sample that was sequenced in a study of regulatory T cells in long-lasting Graves disease. Time point: persistent/refractory GD, antithyroid drugs over 5 years with positive TRAb. PBMCs were the source of the RNA used for TCR sequencing. iRepertoire HTBI primers and Arm-PCR of CDR3 regions built TCR beta libraries. Each CDR3 protein is one row after TCRdb ran MiXCR on the multiplex PCR reads. The table has about 400,000 distinct CDR3 sequences, under 25% seen once. The sample consisted of peripheral blood mononuclear cells (PBMCs), taken when the disease was refractory, from a patient treated with antithyroid drugs. These receptor sequences come from a female donor with Graves disease.

This clonotype came up a few times. The rearrangement links TRBV27 to TRBJ1-1; maybe TRBD1 (5 bases). The CDR3 is 13 amino acids. Per the germline V gene, CDR1 is MNHEY and CDR2 is SMNVEV (reference sequence). V was cut by 8 bases and J by 0 bases, with 10 bases left in between. CDR3 nucleotide sequence: TGTGCCAGCGGGACGATGGTGAACACTGAAGCTTTCTTT. It translates to CASGTMVNTEAFF.

This clonotype was detected ten times or more. The chain combines TRBV15 with TRBJ2-5; 8 bases agree with TRBD2. The CDR3 consists of 15 residues. The trim removed 2 bases at V and 4 bases at J, leaving 6 bases unmatched. From germline, CDR1 is LNHNV and CDR2 YYDKDF (reference sequence). CDR3 sequence (DNA): TGTGCCACCAGCAGACAAGGACTAGCAGGAGAGACCCAGTACTTC. It is translated as CATSRQGLAGETQYF.

The genes are TRBV7-2 and TRBJ1-3; D is unclear. V lost 3 bases to trimming and J lost 2 bases, with 11 bases between them. Per germline, CDR1 SGHTA and CDR2 FQGNSA. This CDR3 comprises 15 residues. The DNA for the CDR3 is TGTGCCAGCAGCTTTGGCCAGCCACCTGGAAACACCATATATTTT. Amino acid sequence: CASSFGQPPGNTIYF.

The table lists this clonotype with a few counts. The chain recombines TRBV10-2 with TRBJ2-2; 12 bases line up with TRBD2. V was clipped by 3 bases and J by 6 bases; unmatched bases: 2. This CDR3 is 15 amino acids long. Germline CDR1 and CDR2: WSHSY and SAAADI. CDR3 coding DNA: TGCGCCAGCAGTGATAGACTAGCGGGAGCCGGGGAGCTGTTTTTT. As protein: CASSDRLAGAGELFF.

This clonotype occurred a few times. At one end the junction does not follow the germline gene, possibly because of a read error. V is TRBV18 and J is TRBJ1-1; the match to TRBD1 covers 7 bases. Germline CDR1 reads KGHSH; CDR2 reads LQKENI. The CDR3 has 12 amino acids. CDR3 residues: CASPPGQPEAFF. In DNA form, the CDR3 reads TGTGCCAGCCCACCGGGACAGCCCGAAGCTTTCTTT.

The chain uses TRBV12-3 or TRBV12-4 and TRBJ2-5; 7 nucleotides align to TRBD2. Trimming at V came to 7 bases and at J to 4 bases, leaving 6 bases not matched to a gene. The CDR3 has 13 amino acids. The CDR3 sequence is CASTSREGETQYF. CDR3 nucleotide sequence: TGTGCCAGCACCTCGAGGGAGGGAGAGACCCAGTACTTC.

The chain employs TRBV6-1 and TRBJ2-1; TRBD2 agrees at 8 bases. CDR3 size: 15 residues. Per germline, CDR1 MNHNS and CDR2 SASEGT. Losses at the gene ends were 5 bases for V and 6 bases for J; bases not matched to a gene: 9. The CDR3 DNA reads TGTGCCAGCAGTCCGGGCGGGAGGTATGGCAATGAGCAGTTCTTC. Its protein product is CASSPGGRYGNEQFF.